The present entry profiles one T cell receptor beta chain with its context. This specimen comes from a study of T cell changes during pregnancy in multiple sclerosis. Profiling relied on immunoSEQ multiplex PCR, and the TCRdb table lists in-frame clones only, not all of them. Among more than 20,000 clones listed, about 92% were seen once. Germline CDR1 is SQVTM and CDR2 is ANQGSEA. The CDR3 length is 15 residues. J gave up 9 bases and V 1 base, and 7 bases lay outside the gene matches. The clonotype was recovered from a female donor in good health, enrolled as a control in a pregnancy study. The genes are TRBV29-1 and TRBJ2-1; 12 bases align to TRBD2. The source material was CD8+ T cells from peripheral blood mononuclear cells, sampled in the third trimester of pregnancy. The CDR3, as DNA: TGCAGCGTTGAAGTCTTGACTAGCGGGAGTAGTGAGCAGTTCTTC. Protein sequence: CSVEVLTSGSSEQFF.